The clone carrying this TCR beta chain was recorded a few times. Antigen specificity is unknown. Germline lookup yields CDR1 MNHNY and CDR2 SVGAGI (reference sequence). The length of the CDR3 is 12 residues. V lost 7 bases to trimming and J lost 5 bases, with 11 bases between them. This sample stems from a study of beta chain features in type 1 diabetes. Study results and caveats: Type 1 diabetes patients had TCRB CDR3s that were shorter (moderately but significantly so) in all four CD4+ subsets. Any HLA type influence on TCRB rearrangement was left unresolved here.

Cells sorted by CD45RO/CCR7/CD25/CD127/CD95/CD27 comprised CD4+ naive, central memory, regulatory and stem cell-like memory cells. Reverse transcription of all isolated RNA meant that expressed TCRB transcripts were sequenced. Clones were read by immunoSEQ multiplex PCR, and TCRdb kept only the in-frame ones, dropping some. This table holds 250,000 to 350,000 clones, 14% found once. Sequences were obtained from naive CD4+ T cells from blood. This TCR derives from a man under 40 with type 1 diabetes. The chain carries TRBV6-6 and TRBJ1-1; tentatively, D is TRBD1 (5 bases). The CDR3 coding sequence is TGTGCCAGCACCTTCCCAGGGACTGAAGCTTTCTTT. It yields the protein CASTFPGTEAFF.